One and the same sample provided the 10 T cell receptor beta chains below, sequenced in a study of CD8+CD57+ T cells in acquired aplastic anemia. TCR beta VDJ and CDR3 profiles were obtained from a genomic DNA template. TCRdb re-analysed the reads in MiXCR, keeping a single row per CDR3 protein. In the table there are 150,000 to 200,000 distinct CDR3 sequences, 50% to 75% of which are singletons. The sample was sorted CD4+, CD8+, or CD8+CD57+ T cells (not recorded which) from PBMCs. Receptor source: a human donor in good health.

J is TRBJ2-3 and V is TRBV11-2, with 10 nucleotides matching TRBD2. The germline CDR1 and CDR2 sequences are SGHAT and FQNNGV. The CDR3 is 14 residues long. V shed 5 bases and J 6 bases; nucleotides not matched to a gene: 5. DNA of the CDR3: TGTGCCAGCAGCAGGACTAGCGGAGTGGATACGCAGTATTTT. It encodes CASSRTSGVDTQYF.

The V call is TRBV7-9, the J call TRBJ2-7; possibly TRBD1 or TRBD2 for D (6 bases each). The CDR3 sequence is 15 residues long. V lost 11 bases to trimming and J lost 2 bases, with 22 bases between them. Germline-derived CDR1 and CDR2 are SEHNR and FQNEAQ (reference sequence). The CDR3 here is CAGASVDRLAYEQYF. Here the CDR3 DNA reads TGTGCCGGAGCCTCAGTGGACAGACTAGCCTACGAGCAGTACTTC. Using reference TRBV7-9 and TRBJ2-7 for the parts outside the CDR3, the full variable domain is DTGVSQNPRHKITKRGQNVTFRCDPISEHNRLYWYRQTLGQGPEFLTYFQNEAQLEKSRLLSDRFSAERPKGSFSTLEIQRTEQGDSAMYLCAGASVDRLAYEQYFGPGTRLTVT.

Many counts were recorded for this clonotype. The rearrangement joins TRBV27 to TRBJ2-5; 8 bases are a match to TRBD1. The CDR3 is 14 residues long. V gave up 5 bases and J gave up 4 bases; unmatched junction bases: 6. Germline V gives CDR1 MNHEY, CDR2 SMNVEV (reference sequence). The CDR3 bases are TGTGCCAGCAGTCAGACAGGGGAAGGAGAGACCCAGTACTTC. This gives the protein CASSQTGEGETQYF.

This clonotype was observed at least ten times. Here the CDR3 reads CAISGLAQSTNTGELFF. The CDR3 DNA follows: TGTGCCATCAGTGGACTAGCCCAATCAACGAACACCGGGGAGCTGTTTTTT. V and J are TRBV10-3 and TRBJ2-2; 7 positions match TRBD2. The V and J ends lost 4 bases and 0 bases, in that order; junction bases with no gene match: 8. Germline CDR1 is ENHRY and CDR2 is SYGVKD. The CDR3 sequence is 17 residues long.

The chain has TRBV7-2 and TRBJ2-7, with 9 bases aligning to TRBD1. Germline V gene data show CDR1 as SGHTA and CDR2 as FQGNSA. This CDR3 spans 14 amino acids. J gave up 2 bases and V 4 bases, and 3 bases lay outside the gene matches. The CDR3 loop reads CASSYRGQTYEQYF. CDR3 DNA: TGTGCCAGCAGCTACAGGGGGCAAACCTACGAGCAGTACTTC.

Of note for this clonotype: Germline is not matched at one junction end, which may reflect a read error. CDR3 loop: CASSLEGTSLSEQYF. CDR3 DNA: TGCGCCAGCAGCTTAGAGGGGACTAGTTTATCCGAGCAGTACTTC. The chain has TRBV7-9 and TRBJ2-7, with 8 positions matching TRBD2. Germline values: CDR1 SEHNR, CDR2 FQNEAQ (reference sequence). The CDR3 loop spans 15 amino acids.

This clonotype appeared a single time. V is TRBV24-1 and J is TRBJ2-2; 8 bases are shared with TRBD1. V dropped 4 bases and J dropped 4; count of bases not matched to a gene: 4. The CDR3 extends over 15 amino acids. Germline values: CDR1 KGHDR, CDR2 SFDVKD. The CDR3 protein is CATSDRGQSTGELFF. CDR3 DNA sequence: TGTGCCACCAGTGACAGGGGGCAGAGCACCGGGGAGCTGTTTTTT.

This chain connects TRBV6-1 to TRBJ1-6; D remains ambiguous. Germline V lookup: CDR1 MNHNS, CDR2 SASEGT. Trimming removed 5 bases at V and 8 bases at J, with 10 bases between. The length of the CDR3 is 13 residues. The CDR3 is CASSPGSDSPLHF. The CDR3 coding sequence is TGTGCCAGCAGTCCTGGCTCGGATTCACCCCTCCACTTT.

The rearrangement joins TRBV15 to TRBJ2-7; D is unclear. The ends were cut back, 1 base at V and 4 bases at J, with 11 bases in the middle. Germline loops: CDR1 LNHNV, CDR2 YYDKDF (reference sequence). This CDR3 contains 14 residues. CDR3 sequence (DNA): TGTGCCACCAGCAGAGGTAAGGCCAGATACGAGCAGTACTTC. Residues: CATSRGKARYEQYF.

The V gene is TRBV2, the J gene TRBJ1-1; 7 bases align to TRBD1. J gave up 0 bases and V 8 bases, and 6 bases lay outside the gene matches. Germline CDR1 and CDR2: SNHLY and FYNNEI. The CDR3 contains 14 residues. This CDR3 is CASLRGSLNTEAFF. In DNA, the CDR3 is TGTGCCAGCCTCAGGGGGTCACTGAACACTGAAGCTTTCTTT.